This T cell receptor beta chain is from a study of beta chain features in type 1 diabetes (dated by TCRdb to the late 2010s). At the level of the whole study: Mean age, gender distribution, total cell number and subset yield were not different between patients and healthy donors. The study compared the TCRB repertoires of sorted circulating CD4+ T cell subsets in recently diagnosed type 1 diabetes patients with those in matched healthy donors. A total of 107,917,701 sorted cells were examined across all samples, and the number of cells per subset was strongly correlated with RNA yield. Regulatory and stem cell-like memory subsets were isolated from only 8 patients and roughly eight healthy donors, whereas naive and central memory subsets came from all 28 donors.

The entire isolated RNA was reverse transcribed using the High Capacity cDNA Reverse Transcription Kit, and thus expressed TCRB transcripts were sequenced. Naive, central memory and regulatory T cell samples underwent deep immunoSEQ sequencing, averaging around 4 million total reads per sample. Sorted cells were lysed in RLT buffer and RNA was extracted with DNase-treated RNeasy Micro or Mini kits, depending on cell number. Each cell subset was processed separately to prevent cross-contamination, with patient and healthy donor samples processed together. The immunoSEQ multiplex PCR was used to amplify TCRB sequences from cDNA, yielding 87-bp fragments that span the CDR3 region. The amplicons were sequenced using the Illumina HiSeq platform. The authors processed their data as follows. PCR bias was corrected computationally using synthetic template baselines, and reads within Hamming distance 2 were collapsed, with unmergeable singletons discarded. By aligning reads against IMGT, V, D and J genes, CDR3 length, and insertions or deletions at six rearrangement sites were assigned. Within each subset, clonotype counts were normalized to sorted cell number, after which true diversity and Gini coefficients were computed with the tcR R package. The overlap coefficient, calculated on TCRB nucleotide sequences, was used to measure repertoire sharing. As stored in TCRdb, this immuneACCESS dataset retains in-frame rearrangements with V and J assigned. A fraction of the clones does not appear; measured against another copy, unresolved V genes explain less than half of the discrepancy, and the remainder lacks a known reason. V and J calls and clone size are given by that table; D and trimming were obtained from the DNA. In this sample the table shows tens of thousands of clones, roughly 70% of which occur a single time. The ten largest clonotypes hold more than 1.5% of the sample.

General conclusions and limits of the study: PCR might favor shorter templates, but patient and control samples were amplified and corrected together, so any skew would affect both groups equally. Sequencing cDNA rather than genomic DNA could over-represent highly expressing activated cells, although activation and CD3 levels did not differ between groups. At VDJ recombination sites, patients with type 1 diabetes made fewer insertions and deleted more nucleotides, a pattern implying thymic rearrangement abnormalities. Type 1 diabetes patients showed a moderate but significant shortening of TCRB CDR3 length in all four CD4+ subsets. Because the HLA sub-analyses included only small numbers of individuals, any influence of HLA type on TCRB rearrangement was left unresolved. Naive, central memory and regulatory TCRB repertoires appeared to be more alike among patients than among healthy donors.

There are a few counts of this clone. This receptor's antigen is unknown. No qualities accompany the bases; no much larger clone lies one base away. From each donor, a single peripheral blood sample of about 100 mL on average was drawn into heparinised tubes. A BD FACSAria II was used to sort naive, central memory, regulatory and stem cell-like memory CD4+ T cells with a panel that included CD45RO, CCR7, CD25, CD127, CD95 and CD27. Every sorted population had a purity above 98%. Right away, PBMCs were isolated by Lymphoprep density gradient centrifugation and were stained directly, with no culture step. So that batch effects would be minimized, each experiment stained and sorted samples in pairs, pairing one healthy donor with one patient. Sequencing was done on a sample of Tregs from blood. This specimen's cell subset or site label, per the study, means: regulatory CD4+ T cells. This receptor was obtained from a man aged 30 to 39 with type 1 diabetes. Some clones in this sample may be carry-over from other donors' samples.

This receptor carries the CDR3 CASSLTEINEQFF. The DNA sequence reads TGTGCCAGCAGCCTGACAGAGATCAATGAGCAGTTCTTC. Recombination connected TRBV9 to TRBJ2-1, and the D gene may be TRBD1, 5 bases matching. According to the germline V gene, CDR1 reads SGDLS and CDR2 reads YYNGEE. V and J lose 4 bases and 6 bases, and a span of 11 bases separates them. The CDR3, from cysteine to phenylalanine, totals 13 residues. Just the 39-base CDR3 DNA is kept, in frame starting at base 1.